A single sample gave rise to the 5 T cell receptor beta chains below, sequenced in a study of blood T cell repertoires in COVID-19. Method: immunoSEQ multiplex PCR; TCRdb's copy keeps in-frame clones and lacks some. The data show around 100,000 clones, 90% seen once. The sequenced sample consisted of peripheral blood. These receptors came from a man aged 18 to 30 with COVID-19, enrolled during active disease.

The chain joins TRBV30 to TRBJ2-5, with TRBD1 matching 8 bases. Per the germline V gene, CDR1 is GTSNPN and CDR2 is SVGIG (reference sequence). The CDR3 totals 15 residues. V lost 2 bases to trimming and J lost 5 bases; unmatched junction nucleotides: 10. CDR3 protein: CAWSLSSRGRETQYF. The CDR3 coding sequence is TGTGCCTGGAGTTTATCGTCCAGGGGGCGGGAGACCCAGTACTTC.

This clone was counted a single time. The CDR3 region is CASSQLGPLDREGYGYTF. CDR3 nucleotides: TGTGCCAGCAGTCAATTAGGGCCCCTTGACAGGGAAGGCTATGGCTACACCTTC. The chain recombines TRBV28 with TRBJ1-2; 7 bases fit TRBD1. The J segment lost 4 bases and the V segment lost 5 bases, leaving 19 bases of the junction unmatched. CDR1 MDHEN and CDR2 SYDVKM come from the germline V gene. The CDR3 runs 18 residues.

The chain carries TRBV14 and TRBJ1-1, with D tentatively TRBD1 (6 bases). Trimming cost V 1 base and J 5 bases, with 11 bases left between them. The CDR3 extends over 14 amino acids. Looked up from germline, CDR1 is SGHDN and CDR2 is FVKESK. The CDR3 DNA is TGTGCCAGCAGCCAAGGGCAGGGGTGGACTGAAGCTTTCTTT. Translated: CASSQGQGWTEAFF.

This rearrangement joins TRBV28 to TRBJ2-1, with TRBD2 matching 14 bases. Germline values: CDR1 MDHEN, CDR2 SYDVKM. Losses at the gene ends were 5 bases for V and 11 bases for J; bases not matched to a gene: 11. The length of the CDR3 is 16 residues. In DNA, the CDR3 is TGTGCCAGCAGTGACTCTACCGGGACTAGCGGGGGCAAGCAGTTCTTC. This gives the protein CASSDSTGTSGGKQFF.

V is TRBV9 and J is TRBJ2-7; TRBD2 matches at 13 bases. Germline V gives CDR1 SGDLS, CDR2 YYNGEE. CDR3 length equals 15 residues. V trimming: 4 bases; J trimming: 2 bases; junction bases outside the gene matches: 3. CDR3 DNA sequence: TGTGCCAGCAGCACGGGGACTAGCGGGACCTACGAGCAGTACTTC. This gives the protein CASSTGTSGTYEQYF.